This T cell receptor beta chain stems from a study of shared clonotypes between healthy human individuals. Positive CCR7 selection of CD45RO-negative cells yielded the naive CD8 cells, and terminally differentiated effector memory CD45RA+ cells were excluded. Notes on this clone: Other DNA sequences within the sample encode an identical CDR3.

Sequenced by immunoSEQ multiplex PCR; TCRdb stores in-frame clones only, minus some. The sample records roughly 2.1 million clones, about 93% being singletons. The receptor was derived from a young man in good health. Some clones in this sample may be carry-over from other donors' samples. Input material: naive CD8+ T cells from PBMCs.

CDR3 in DNA: TGTGCCAGCAGCTTGGTGCCAGGTGAGCAGTTCTTC. Translation gives CASSLVPGEQFF. The J gene is TRBJ2-1, the V gene TRBV5-4; D not certain. The CDR3 is 12 amino acids. Trimming removed 0 bases from V and 9 bases from J, with 7 bases in between. Germline V lookup: CDR1 SGHNT, CDR2 YYREEE (reference sequence).